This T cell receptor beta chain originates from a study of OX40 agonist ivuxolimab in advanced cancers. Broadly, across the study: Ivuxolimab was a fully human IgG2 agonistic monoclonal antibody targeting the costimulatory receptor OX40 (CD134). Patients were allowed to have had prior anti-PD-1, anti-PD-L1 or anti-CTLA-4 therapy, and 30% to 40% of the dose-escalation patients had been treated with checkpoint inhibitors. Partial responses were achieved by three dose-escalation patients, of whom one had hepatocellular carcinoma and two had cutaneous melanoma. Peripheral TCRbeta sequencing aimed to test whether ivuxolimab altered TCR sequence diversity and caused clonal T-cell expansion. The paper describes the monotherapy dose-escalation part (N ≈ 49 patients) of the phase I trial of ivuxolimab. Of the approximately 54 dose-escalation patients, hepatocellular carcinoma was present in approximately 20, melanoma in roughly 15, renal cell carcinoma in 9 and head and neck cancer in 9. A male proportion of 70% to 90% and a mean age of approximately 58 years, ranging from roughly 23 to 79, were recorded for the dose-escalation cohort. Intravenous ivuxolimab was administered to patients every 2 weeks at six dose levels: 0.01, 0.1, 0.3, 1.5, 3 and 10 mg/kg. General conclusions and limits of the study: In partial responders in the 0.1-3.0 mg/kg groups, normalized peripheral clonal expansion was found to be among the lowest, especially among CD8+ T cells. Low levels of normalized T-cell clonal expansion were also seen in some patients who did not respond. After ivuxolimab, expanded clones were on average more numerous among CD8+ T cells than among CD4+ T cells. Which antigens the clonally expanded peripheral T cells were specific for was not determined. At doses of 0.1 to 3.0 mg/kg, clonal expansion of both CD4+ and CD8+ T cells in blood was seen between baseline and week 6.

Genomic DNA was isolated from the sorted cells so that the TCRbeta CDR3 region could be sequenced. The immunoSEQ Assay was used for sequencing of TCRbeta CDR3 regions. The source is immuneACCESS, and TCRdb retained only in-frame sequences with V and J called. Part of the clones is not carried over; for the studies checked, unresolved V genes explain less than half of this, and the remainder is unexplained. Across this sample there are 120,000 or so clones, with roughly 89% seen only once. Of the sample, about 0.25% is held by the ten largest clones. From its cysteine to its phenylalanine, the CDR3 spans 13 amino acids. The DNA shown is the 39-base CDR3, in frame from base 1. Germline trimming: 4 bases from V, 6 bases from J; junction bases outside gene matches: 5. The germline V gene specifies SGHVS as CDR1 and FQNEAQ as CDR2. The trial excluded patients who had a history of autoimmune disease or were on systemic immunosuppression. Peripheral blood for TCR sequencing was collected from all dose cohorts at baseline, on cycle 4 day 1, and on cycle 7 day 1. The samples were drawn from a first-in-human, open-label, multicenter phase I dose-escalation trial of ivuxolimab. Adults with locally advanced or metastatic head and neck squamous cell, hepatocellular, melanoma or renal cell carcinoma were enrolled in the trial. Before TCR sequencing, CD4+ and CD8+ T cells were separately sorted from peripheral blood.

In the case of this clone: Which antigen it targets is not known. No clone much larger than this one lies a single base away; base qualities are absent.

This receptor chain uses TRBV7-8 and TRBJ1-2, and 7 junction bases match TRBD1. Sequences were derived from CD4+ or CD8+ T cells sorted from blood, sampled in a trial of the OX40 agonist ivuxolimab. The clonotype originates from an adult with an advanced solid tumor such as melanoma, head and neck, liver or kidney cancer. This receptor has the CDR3 CASSSDRADGYTF. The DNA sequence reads TGTGCCAGCAGCTCAGACAGGGCGGATGGCTACACCTTC.